A single sample gave rise to the 2 T cell receptor beta chains below, sequenced in a study of regulatory T cells in long-lasting Graves disease. According to the study, TCR beta libraries were built with iRepertoire HTBI primers and CDR3-region Arm-PCR. TCRdb ran MiXCR on the multiplex PCR reads and lists one entry per CDR3 protein. The sample lists 370,000 or so distinct CDR3 sequences, 15% to 20% occurring once. Time point denoted: newly diagnosed GD, antithyroid drugs for less than 3 months. PBMCs were the source of the RNA used for TCR sequencing. This sample was shared with a second study, whose subject was T cells in Graves' hyperthyroidism and ophthalmopathy.

The starting material was peripheral blood mononuclear cells (PBMCs), obtained at new diagnosis, from a patient treated with antithyroid drugs. All receptors come from a woman aged 18 to 35 with Graves disease.

This clonotype was seen only a few times. The chain has TRBV5-1 and TRBJ1-6; D ambiguous. CDR3 size: 16 residues. V lost 6 bases and J 0 bases, leaving 13 bases between the germline ends. CDR1 and CDR2 from the germline V gene are SGHRS and YFSETQ. The CDR3 DNA follows: TGCGCCAGCAAGGATGCCCGGAGCTCCTATAATTCACCCCTCCACTTT. Protein sequence: CASKDARSSYNSPLHF.

This clonotype has just a few counts. A much larger clone sits a single nucleotide away, making a read error possible. The genes are TRBV10-3 and TRBJ2-3, with 7 nucleotides matching TRBD2. J lost 5 bases, V lost 11 bases, and 10 bases had no gene match. The CDR3 loop spans 13 amino acids. CDR1 and CDR2 (germline): ENHRY, SYGVKD. The DNA of the CDR3 is TGTGCCTTATCCCGGGGGGACGGAGATACGCAGTATTTT. This sequence encodes CALSRGDGDTQYF.